A single sample gave rise to the 18 T cell receptor beta chains below, sequenced in a study of control samples from healthy donors and cancer patients. TCRdb's table, derived via immunoSEQ multiplex PCR, lists solely in-frame clones and lacks some. Among over 100,000 clones listed, around 89% were seen once. Sequenced material: blood. These receptors all stem from a woman aged 45-65 years in good health.

The rearrangement uses TRBV30 and TRBJ1-5, with a tentative D call TRBD1 (6 bases). CDR3 length: 15 amino acids. Trimming left V 3 bases short and J 0 bases short, with 12 bases between. Germline CDR1 is GTSNPN and CDR2 is SVGIG (reference sequence). The CDR3 DNA follows: TGTGCCTGGAGCCCAAGGACAGTTAGCAATCAGCCCCAGCATTTT. Translation: CAWSPRTVSNQPQHF.

This sequence joins TRBV5-4 and TRBJ2-5; D perhaps matches TRBD1 (6 bases). The germline V gene has CDR1 SGHNT and CDR2 YYREEE (reference sequence). The CDR3 is made up of 15 amino acids. Between the trimmed V and J ends, which lost 4 bases and 1 base, there was a span of 14 bases. DNA for the CDR3: TGTGCCAGCAGCATTCAGACAGGAATCCAAGAGACCCAGTACTTC. It yields the protein CASSIQTGIQETQYF. The complete variable domain, with remaining parts taken from reference TRBV5-4 and TRBJ2-5, reads ETGVTQSPTHLIKTRGQQVTLRCSSQSGHNTVSWYQQALGQGPQFIFQYYREEENGRGNFPPRFSGLQFPNYSSELNVNALELDDSALYLCASSIQTGIQETQYFGPGTRLLVL.

J is TRBJ1-1 and V is TRBV19; TRBD1 agrees at 9 bases. CDR3 length equals 15 residues. V shed 7 bases and J 1 base; nucleotides not matched to a gene: 7. Germline loops: CDR1 LNHDA, CDR2 SQIVND (reference sequence). CDR3 DNA: TGTGCCAGTAAAATACAGGGGGCCGCGAACACTGAAGCTTTCTTT. Protein sequence: CASKIQGAANTEAFF.

The CDR3 DNA sequence: TGTGCCAGTAGGACAGGGTCGTTGTCTAATTCACCCCTCCACTTT. It is translated as CASRTGSLSNSPLHF. The V gene is TRBV19, the J gene TRBJ1-6; 7 bases align to TRBD1. The germline V gene has CDR1 LNHDA and CDR2 SQIVND (reference sequence). The CDR3 extends over 15 amino acids. The V segment lost 6 bases and the J segment 6 bases; nucleotides outside the gene matches: 8.

J is TRBJ1-2 and V is TRBV29-1; D is possibly TRBD1 (6 bases). The V end lost 5 bases, the J end lost 14 bases, and 15 bases lay between the germline ends. The CDR3 is 10 amino acids. The germline CDR1 and CDR2 sequences are SQVTM and ANQGSEA. The CDR3 nucleotides read TGCAGCGTTTTAAGGGGGGAAGTGACCTTC. Translated, it gives CSVLRGEVTF.

This chain uses TRBV7-6 with TRBJ2-7; D might be TRBD2 (7 bases). CDR3 length equals 16 residues. CDR1 is SGHVS, CDR2 FNYEAQ, per germline. Between the trimmed V and J ends, which lost 5 bases and 2 bases, there was a span of 19 bases. In DNA, the CDR3 is TGTGCCAGCAGCGAAGGGGTAGGGGGGGCCCCCTACGAGCAGTACTTC. Amino acid sequence: CASSEGVGGAPYEQYF.

V usage is TRBV20-1 and J usage is TRBJ1-5, with TRBD1 as a possible D gene (5 bases). CDR1 and CDR2 from the germline V gene are DFQATT and SNEGSKA (reference sequence). Between the trimmed V and J ends, which lost 3 bases and 4 bases, there was a span of 13 bases. The CDR3 extends over 14 amino acids. CDR3 sequence: CSASSSEGNQPQHF. CDR3 nucleotide sequence: TGCAGTGCTAGTAGTTCAGAGGGGAATCAGCCCCAGCATTTT.

The V and J genes are TRBV7-2 and TRBJ2-1; weak D call: TRBD2 (5 bases). The CDR3 consists of 14 residues. Per germline, CDR1 SGHTA and CDR2 FQGNSA. With 1 base removed from V and 8 bases from J, the gap between germline ends came to 12 bases. The CDR3, as DNA: TGTGCCAGCAGCTTAGGTCAGACGCGGGATGAGCAGTTCTTC. The encoded protein is CASSLGQTRDEQFF.

V gene TRBV12-5 combines with J gene TRBJ1-6; 7 positions agree with TRBD1. CDR1 and CDR2 (germline): LGHNT, FRNRAP. V gave up 1 base and J gave up 10 bases; unmatched junction bases: 10. The CDR3 loop spans 16 amino acids. The CDR3 DNA reads as TGTGCTAGTGGTTTGGCCCTCAAGGGGGCCGGATCACCCCTCCACTTT. It translates to CASGLALKGAGSPLHF.

The chain joins TRBV9 to TRBJ1-1, with D unclear. Germline V gene lookup returns CDR1 SGDLS and CDR2 YYNGEE. The CDR3 loop spans 12 amino acids. Trimming cost V 3 bases and J 5 bases, with 8 bases left between them. The CDR3 here is CASSAGGTEAFF. The CDR3 DNA sequence: TGTGCCAGCAGCGCGGGCGGGACTGAAGCTTTCTTT.

This clone occurred a few times. V gene TRBV7-3 combines with J gene TRBJ2-2; D might be TRBD2 (8 bases). The length of the CDR3 is 16 residues. Germline V gives CDR1 SGHTA, CDR2 FQGTGA. Trimming removed 6 bases from V and 7 bases from J, with 21 bases in between. CDR3 DNA: TGTGCCAGCAGAGCCCAGGGGGGAACTAGCGGCGGGGAGCTGTTTTTT. It yields the protein CASRAQGGTSGGELFF.

The chain recombines TRBV5-4 with TRBJ2-1; D is possibly TRBD2 (6 bases). This CDR3 is built from 15 residues. CDR1 and CDR2 (germline): SGHNT, YYREEE (reference sequence). The V gene lost 0 bases and the J gene lost 7 bases, with 14 bases spanning the gap. Here the CDR3 reads CASSLGERARNEQFF. Written as DNA, the CDR3 is TGTGCCAGCAGCTTGGGCGAGCGGGCTCGGAATGAGCAGTTCTTC.

The chain combines TRBV4-1 with TRBJ1-5, with a possible D match to TRBD1 (5 bases). Per the germline V gene, CDR1 is MGHRA and CDR2 is YSYEKL. The CDR3 length is 13 residues. The V end was cut by 4 bases, the J end by 7 bases, with 11 bases between. CDR3: CASSLQGKQPQHF. The DNA of the CDR3 is TGCGCCAGCAGCCTCCAGGGAAAACAGCCCCAGCATTTT.

As regards this clone: The identical CDR3 is also encoded by other nucleotide sequences in the sample. The rearrangement links TRBV29-1 to TRBJ2-3; 9 positions agree with TRBD1. J was trimmed by 5 bases and V by 4 bases; bases with no gene match: 1. CDR3 size: 12 residues. Germline loops: CDR1 SQVTM, CDR2 ANQGSEA. The CDR3 sequence is CSVGQGGDTQYF. CDR3 DNA: TGCAGCGTTGGACAGGGGGGAGATACGCAGTATTTT.

The rearrangement joins TRBV6-5 to TRBJ2-7; 13 bases align to TRBD2. Per germline, CDR1 MNHEY and CDR2 SVGAGI. The CDR3 loop spans 16 amino acids. The ends lost 4 bases at V and 5 bases at J; junction bases unmatched: 8. The CDR3 is CASSLLTSGRRDEQYV. CDR3 coding DNA: TGTGCCAGCAGTTTACTGACTAGCGGGAGGCGGGACGAGCAGTACGTC.

This clone was counted a few times. This chain joins TRBV3-1 (or the pseudogene TRBV3-2) and TRBJ1-5, with D unclear. The germline CDR1 and CDR2 sequences are LGHDT and YNNKEL (reference sequence). V shed 4 bases and J shed 4 bases, with 11 bases lying between them. The CDR3 length is 14 residues. The CDR3 is CASSPGSPNQPQHF. The CDR3 DNA is TGTGCCAGCAGCCCGGGGAGCCCGAATCAGCCCCAGCATTTT.

This clone has more than one count but fewer than ten. The chain combines TRBV2 with TRBJ2-2, with 7 bases matching TRBD1. The CDR3 length is 14 residues. Germline CDR1 is SNHLY and CDR2 is FYNNEI. J gave up 2 bases and V 4 bases, and 1 base lay outside the gene matches. CDR3 sequence reads: CASSGQGNTGELFF. The CDR3 DNA reads as TGTGCCAGCAGTGGACAGGGTAACACCGGGGAGCTGTTTTTT.

The rearrangement joins TRBV5-4 to TRBJ2-5; tentatively, D is TRBD2 (5 bases). V lost 6 bases, J lost 5 bases, and 26 bases lay in between. From germline, CDR1 is SGHNT and CDR2 YYREEE (reference sequence). This CDR3 comprises 17 residues. CDR3 in DNA: TGTGCCAGCACCCCCCCGGGCCCTAAAGTTAGGGAGGAGACCCAGTACTTC. Residues: CASTPPGPKVREETQYF.